These 25 T cell receptor beta chains were sequenced from one sample in a study of ipilimumab plus nivolumab after autologous stem cell transplantation. The protocol was immunoSEQ multiplex PCR, while the TCRdb copy is restricted to in-frame clones and leaves out a portion. Of about 40,000 clones listed, almost 95% are singletons. This specimen was PBMCs, taken in a trial of ipilimumab plus nivolumab as post-transplant consolidation. Receptors were obtained from a male donor with multiple myeloma.

V and J are TRBV14 and TRBJ1-4; D is unresolved. V lost 0 bases and J lost 4, with 21 bases in between. The CDR3 length is 19 residues. The germline CDR1 and CDR2 sequences are SGHDN and FVKESK. This CDR3 reads CASSQDKRSGGGDNEKLFF. Here the CDR3 DNA reads TGTGCCAGCAGCCAAGATAAAAGGAGCGGTGGCGGTGATAATGAAAAACTGTTTTTT.

The chain recombines TRBV7-2 with TRBJ2-7, with 8 bases identical to TRBD1. CDR3 length: 15 amino acids. J gave up 2 bases and V 2 bases, and 5 bases lay outside the gene matches. Germline V CDR1 and CDR2: SGHTA, FQGNSA. CDR3 nucleotide sequence: TGTGCCAGCAGCTTAAGACAGGGGATTACCTACGAGCAGTACTTC. Translated: CASSLRQGITYEQYF.

The CDR3 region is CASSEQAGGNTDTQYF. In DNA form, the CDR3 reads TGTGCCAGCAGTGAACAAGCGGGAGGGAACACAGATACGCAGTATTTT. The genes are TRBV6-4 and TRBJ2-3; 10 positions agree with TRBD2. Trimming at V came to 3 bases and at J to 2 bases, leaving 5 bases not matched to a gene. Germline V gene data show CDR1 as MRHNA and CDR2 as SNTAGT. The CDR3 extends over 16 amino acids.

The chain carries TRBV19 and TRBJ2-1; 14 nucleotides align to TRBD2. The length of the CDR3 is 15 residues. Germline V CDR1 and CDR2: LNHDA, SQIVND (reference sequence). Germline trimming cut 5 bases from V and 9 bases from J; bases unmatched to any gene: 6. The CDR3 sequence: CASSAPGLAGVEQFF. DNA of the CDR3: TGTGCCAGTAGTGCGCCGGGACTAGCGGGAGTTGAGCAGTTCTTC.

The chain recombines TRBV4-2 with TRBJ2-1, with D possibly TRBD2 on 7 matching bases. Germline V gene lookup returns CDR1 LGHNA and CDR2 YNFKEQ. Between the trimmed V and J ends, which lost 4 bases and 7 bases, there was a span of 20 bases. There are 16 residues in the CDR3. CDR3: CASSLPQRGRGNEQFF. The CDR3, as DNA: TGTGCCAGCAGCCTGCCCCAGCGGGGCAGGGGAAATGAGCAGTTCTTC.

About this clone itself: A junction end diverges from the germline sequence, so it may reflect a read error. The V call is TRBV7-7, the J call TRBJ2-7, with TRBD2 matching over 10 bases. With the DNA end fitting TRBJ2-1 better, the J assignment may be wrong. Germline V CDR1 and CDR2: SSHAT, FNYEAQ (reference sequence). This CDR3 contains 15 residues. CDR3 DNA sequence: TGTGCTAGCAGCTCTCTAGCGGGGGCCTACAATGAGCAGTTCTTC. Translated: CASSSLAGAYNEQFF.

The V gene is TRBV6-5, the J gene TRBJ2-1, with D possibly matching TRBD1 (6 bases). From germline, CDR1 is MNHEY and CDR2 SVGAGI. This CDR3 is 16 amino acids long. V was cut by 2 bases and J by 5 bases, with 16 bases left in between. CDR3 amino acids: CASSYQGKGKNNEQFF. The CDR3 DNA sequence: TGTGCCAGCAGTTACCAGGGGAAGGGGAAAAACAATGAGCAGTTCTTC.

The rearrangement uses TRBV6-1 and TRBJ1-2, with D possibly TRBD1 on 6 matching bases. Germline loops: CDR1 MNHNS, CDR2 SASEGT. The V gene lost 7 bases and the J gene lost 4 bases, with 16 bases spanning the gap. The CDR3 loop spans 14 amino acids. The CDR3 nucleotides are TGTGCCAGCACCCCAGACAGGACTTTCTATGGCTACACCTTC. Translating gives CASTPDRTFYGYTF.

V usage is TRBV7-2 and J usage is TRBJ1-2; D remains ambiguous. This CDR3 is built from 15 residues. With 2 bases removed from V and 2 bases from J, the gap between germline ends came to 12 bases. CDR1 and CDR2 (germline): SGHTA, FQGNSA. CDR3 loop: CASSLSPTDNYGYTF. CDR3 bases: TGTGCCAGCAGCTTATCCCCAACGGACAACTATGGCTACACCTTC.

The rearrangement links TRBV9 to TRBJ1-1, with a possible D match to TRBD1 (6 bases). There are 16 residues in the CDR3. V was cut by 0 bases and J by 0 bases, with 12 bases left in between. Germline V lookup: CDR1 SGDLS, CDR2 YYNGEE. The CDR3 region has the DNA TGTGCCAGCAGCGTAGAACAGGGTAGAGTGAACACTGAAGCTTTCTTT. Translated: CASSVEQGRVNTEAFF.

V is TRBV25-1 and J is TRBJ2-3, with D unresolved. Trimming stripped 4 bases from V and 4 bases from J, with 6 bases between. Looked up from germline, CDR1 is MGHDK and CDR2 is SYGVNS. The CDR3 covers 12 residues. The CDR3 loop is CASSGDADTQYF. CDR3 nucleotides: TGTGCCAGCAGTGGGGATGCAGATACGCAGTATTTT.

The chain is built from TRBV9 and TRBJ2-1, with D possibly matching TRBD2 (6 bases). The CDR3 has 15 residues. CDR1 and CDR2 from the germline V gene are SGDLS and YYNGEE. Trimming cost V 0 bases and J 9 bases, with 16 bases left between them. The CDR3 region has the DNA TGTGCCAGCAGCGTAGTCAGTCCCCCCGGGGGTGAGCAGTTCTTC. Translating gives CASSVVSPPGGEQFF.

The chain combines TRBV5-1 with TRBJ2-6; the D is unclear. The CDR3 loop spans 14 amino acids. Trimming stripped 2 bases from V and 1 base from J, with 4 bases between. CDR1 and CDR2 (germline): SGHRS, YFSETQ. CDR3 coding DNA: TGCGCCAGCAGCTTATCGTCTGGGGCCAACGTCCTGACTTTC. Its protein is CASSLSSGANVLTF.

The chain employs TRBV7-9 and TRBJ2-1; the match to TRBD2 covers 13 bases. The CDR3 covers 18 residues. After removal of 8 bases from V and 4 bases from J, the junction contained 14 bases not matched to a gene. CDR1 is SEHNR, CDR2 FQNEAQ, per germline (reference sequence). CDR3 protein: CASFSGTVGLAGYNEQFF. Here the CDR3 DNA reads TGTGCCAGCTTCTCCGGGACGGTGGGACTAGCGGGATACAATGAGCAGTTCTTC. Using reference TRBV7-9 and TRBJ2-1 for the parts outside the CDR3, the full variable domain is DTGVSQNPRHKITKRGQNVTFRCDPISEHNRLYWYRQTLGQGPEFLTYFQNEAQLEKSRLLSDRFSAERPKGSFSTLEIQRTEQGDSAMYLCASFSGTVGLAGYNEQFFGPGTRLTVL.

This chain joins TRBV7-8 and TRBJ2-5; tentative D call: TRBD2 (6 bases). CDR3 size: 15 residues. With 1 base removed from V and 5 bases from J, the gap between germline ends came to 14 bases. CDR1 is SGHVS and CDR2 is FQNEAQ in the germline V gene. In nucleotides, the CDR3 is TGTGCCAGCAGCTTAGGCGGGGTCCGTCTCGAGACCCAGTACTTC. This encodes CASSLGGVRLETQYF.

In this sample, this clone turned up a few times. The CDR3 loop is CASRNGTGGSPLHF. The CDR3 DNA sequence: TGTGCCAGCAGAAACGGGACGGGTGGTTCACCCCTCCACTTT. This chain uses TRBV7-2 with TRBJ1-6; weak D call: TRBD1 (5 bases). The germline CDR1 and CDR2 sequences are SGHTA and FQGNSA. Trimming removed 6 bases at V and 9 bases at J, with 15 bases between. The CDR3 spans 14 residues.

The V and J genes are TRBV6-6 and TRBJ2-7; TRBD2 matches at 7 bases. The CDR3 length is 16 residues. Germline V gives CDR1 MNHNY, CDR2 SVGAGI (reference sequence). V was clipped by 2 bases and J by 5 bases; unmatched bases: 12. The CDR3 DNA reads as TGTGCCAGCAGTTACGACCTCGTGGGAGGGAAGAACGAGCAGTACTTC. It encodes CASSYDLVGGKNEQYF.

The chain employs TRBV7-9 and TRBJ2-5; 8 nucleotides line up with TRBD2. This CDR3 contains 14 residues. Germline CDR1 is SEHNR and CDR2 is FQNEAQ (reference sequence). J gave up 1 base and V 3 bases, and 1 base lay outside the gene matches. As DNA, the CDR3 is TGTGCCAGCAGCTTCCGGGGGGGCCAAGAGACCCAGTACTTC. Translating gives CASSFRGGQETQYF.

The rearrangement links TRBV6-5 to TRBJ2-7; D is perhaps TRBD1 (5 bases). Germline CDR1 reads MNHEY; CDR2 reads SVGAGI. This CDR3 is built from 13 residues. V was cut by 2 bases and J by 5 bases, with 10 bases left in between. The CDR3 nucleotides read TGTGCCAGCAGTTACCAGGGTCCCAACGAGCAGTACTTC. Protein: CASSYQGPNEQYF.

The J gene is TRBJ1-1, the V gene TRBV18; 9 bases are a match to TRBD1. The V gene's germline CDR1 is KGHSH and CDR2 LQKENI. This CDR3 contains 15 residues. V trimming: 2 bases; J trimming: 5 bases; junction bases outside the gene matches: 6. In DNA form, the CDR3 reads TGTGCCAGCTCACCAAGACAGGGGGAGGGGACTGAAGCTTTCTTT. It yields the protein CASSPRQGEGTEAFF.

The chain employs TRBV7-2 and TRBJ2-1; 11 positions match TRBD1. CDR1 and CDR2 (germline): SGHTA, FQGNSA. The CDR3 runs to 15 residues. Trimming at V came to 6 bases and at J to 6 bases, leaving 7 bases not matched to a gene. In nucleotides, the CDR3 is TGTGCCAGCAGTTTCGGACAGGGGGCAGGCAATGAGCAGTTCTTC. Translating gives CASSFGQGAGNEQFF.

The chain has TRBV7-6 and TRBJ1-6; maybe TRBD1 (6 bases). The CDR3 runs 15 residues. V was clipped by 1 base and J by 10 bases, with 14 bases between them. CDR1 and CDR2 from the germline V gene are SGHVS and FNYEAQ. DNA for the CDR3: TGTGCCAGCAGCTTAGGTACAGGGAGAGGGTCACCCCTCCACTTT. Its translation: CASSLGTGRGSPLHF.

This chain uses TRBV21-1 with TRBJ2-1. TRBV21-1 is a pseudogene. There are 15 residues in the CDR3. The CDR3 protein is CASSKRRVGENEQFF. CDR3 bases: TGTGCCAGCAGCAAACGCAGGGTGGGAGAAAATGAGCAGTTCTTC.

This chain links TRBV5-5 with TRBJ1-1; D is uncertain. Germline-derived CDR1 and CDR2 are SGHKS and YYEKEE (reference sequence). The V and J ends lost 4 bases and 1 base respectively, with 8 bases between them. The CDR3 has 13 amino acids. DNA for the CDR3: TGTGCCAGCAGCCCACGACAGAACACTGAAGCTTTCTTT. It encodes CASSPRQNTEAFF.

This chain joins TRBV19 and TRBJ1-5, with D possibly being TRBD1 (5 bases). The CDR3 contains 15 residues. V was pared by 3 bases and J by 0 bases, with 9 bases between. CDR1 and CDR2 (germline): LNHDA, SQIVND (reference sequence). The CDR3 region is CASSIWGGSNQPQHF. The CDR3, as DNA: TGTGCCAGTAGTATTTGGGGGGGTAGCAATCAGCCCCAGCATTTT. Based on the CDR3 plus reference TRBV19 and TRBJ1-5, the full variable domain is DGGITQSPKYLFRKEGQNVTLSCEQNLNHDAMYWYRQDPGQGLRLIYYSQIVNDFQKGDIAEGYSVSREKKESFPLTVTSAQKNPTAFYLCASSIWGGSNQPQHFGDGTRLSIL.